The clone carrying this T cell receptor (beta chain) was observed at least ten times. Antigen: not known. Each 20-30 mg portion of unsorted bulk tissue served as the source for co-extraction of RNA and DNA. Each participant had primary liver carcinoma, and surgical resection was the treatment. Five separate regions were sampled from each tumor. These data originate in a study of tumor-infiltrating lymphocytes in primary liver carcinoma. Regarding the study as a whole: Only around 8-25% of top clones occurred in all five tumor regions.

Total RNA amounting to roughly 0.5 ug was the source from which TCR beta cDNA was made with a constant-region primer. Libraries of TCR beta came from three nested multiplex PCR rounds with slightly modified ARM-PCR. Rounds one and two of PCR, each of about 10 cycles, were primed with TRBV1-TRBV30 forward primers and a C-beta reverse primer. TCRdb passed the multiplex PCR reads through MiXCR, listing each CDR3 protein once. The table shows approximately 76,000 distinct CDR3 sequences, with 71% occurring only once. CDR3 length equals 13 residues. V lost 5 bases, J lost 8 bases, and 15 bases lay in between. CDR1 is MGHRA, CDR2 YSYEKL, per germline.

Sequenced material: liver tumor tissue from sampling region 4. Described subset: tumor region T4, right-lateral pole. The V gene is TRBV4-1, the J gene TRBJ1-2, with D unresolved. This receptor was obtained from a woman aged 55-70 years with primary liver carcinoma and hepatitis B virus infection. The CDR3 sequence: CASSARREGGYTF. CDR3 in DNA: TGCGCCAGCAGCGCCCGCCGGGAGGGAGGCTACACCTTC.